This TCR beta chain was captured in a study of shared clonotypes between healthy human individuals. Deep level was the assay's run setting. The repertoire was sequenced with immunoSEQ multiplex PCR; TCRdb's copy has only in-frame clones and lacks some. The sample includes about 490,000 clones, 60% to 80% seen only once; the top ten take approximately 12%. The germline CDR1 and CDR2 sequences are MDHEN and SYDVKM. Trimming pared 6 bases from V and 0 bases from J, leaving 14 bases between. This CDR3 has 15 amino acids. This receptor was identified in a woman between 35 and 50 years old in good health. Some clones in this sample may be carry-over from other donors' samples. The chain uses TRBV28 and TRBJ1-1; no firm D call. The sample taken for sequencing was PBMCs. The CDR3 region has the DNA TGTGCCAGCAGGGGGTATGGCAGCATGAACACTGAAGCTTTCTTT. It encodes CASRGYGSMNTEAFF. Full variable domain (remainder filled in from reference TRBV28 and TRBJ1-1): DVKVTQSSRYLVKRTGEKVFLECVQDMDHENMFWYRQDPGLGLRLIYFSYDVKMKEKGDIPEGYSVSREKKERFSLILESASTNQTSMYLCASRGYGSMNTEAFFGQGTRLTVV.